The T cell receptor beta chain described here comes from a study of long-term antiretroviral therapy in people with HIV. General study results and limits: CDR3 lengths in HIV samples spanned a narrower range than controls.

Comments on this clone: Its cognate antigen is unknown.

The CDR3 runs to 13 residues. Trimming at V came to 7 bases and at J to 5 bases, leaving 7 bases not matched to a gene. Germline CDR1 and CDR2: SGHNT and YYREEE (reference sequence). Each specimen consisted of 1-10 million cryopreserved PBMC prior to extraction of DNA. The libraries were made with immunoSEQ v3.0 at survey level. Produced via immunoSEQ multiplex PCR; TCRdb's table is partial and in-frame only. The data hold about 28,000 clones, with approximately 85% observed a single time. This clonotype originated in a man aged 18 to 29 with HIV. The chain carries TRBV5-4 and TRBJ2-5; 8 bases are a match to TRBD1. The specimen was unsorted PBMCs, collected 0.8 years before starting antiretroviral therapy. The CDR3 DNA sequence: TGTGCCAGCGAGGACAGGGTAAGGGAGACCCAGTACTTC. Translated: CASEDRVRETQYF.